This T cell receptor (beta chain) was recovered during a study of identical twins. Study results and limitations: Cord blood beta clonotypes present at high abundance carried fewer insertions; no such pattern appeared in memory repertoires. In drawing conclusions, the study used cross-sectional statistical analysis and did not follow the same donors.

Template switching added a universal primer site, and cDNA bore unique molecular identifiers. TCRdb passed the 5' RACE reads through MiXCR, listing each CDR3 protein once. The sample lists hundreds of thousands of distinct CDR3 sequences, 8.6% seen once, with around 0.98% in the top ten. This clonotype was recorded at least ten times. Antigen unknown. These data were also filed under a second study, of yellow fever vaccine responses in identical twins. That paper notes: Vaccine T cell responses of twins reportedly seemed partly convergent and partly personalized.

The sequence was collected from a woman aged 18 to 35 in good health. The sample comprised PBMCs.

This chain's CDR3 is CASSRRLAGGTDTQYF. CDR3 nucleotides: TGTGCCAGCAGCCGGCGACTAGCGGGGGGCACAGATACGCAGTATTTT. This chain uses TRBV7-9 with TRBJ2-3; TRBD2 agrees at 12 bases. The CDR3 spans 16 residues. The germline V gene has CDR1 SEHNR and CDR2 FQNEAQ (reference sequence). The junction had 4 bases not matched to a gene; V was cut back by 5 bases and J by 1 base. Full variable domain (rest looked up from reference TRBV7-9 and TRBJ2-3): DTGVSQNPRHKITKRGQNVTFRCDPISEHNRLYWYRQTLGQGPEFLTYFQNEAQLEKSRLLSDRFSAERPKGSFSTLEIQRTEQGDSAMYLCASSRRLAGGTDTQYFGPGTRLTVL.